The rows below give T cell receptor beta chains drawn from one sample of a study of vaccination effects on CD4 cells after COVID-19. These receptors have no known antigen. The repertoire was sequenced with immunoSEQ multiplex PCR; TCRdb's copy has only in-frame clones and lacks some. Of over 25,000 clones in the sample, 80% to 85% were seen once. The sequencing used CD4+ T cells from PBMCs cultured with SARS-CoV-2 spike peptides, collected after COVID-19 vaccination. Source of these receptors: a human donor who received a COVID-19 vaccine. Some clones in this sample may be carry-over from other donors' samples. The CDR3 runs from the conserved cysteine through the conserved F or W. D genes are given only for firm matches. Only part of the rows carry a size: once, few, many, or a class if the clone is expanded.

size: -
D: TRBD1
J: TRBJ2-6
V: TRBV29-1
DNA: TGCAGCGTTACCGGACAGGTGTCTGGGGCCAACGTCCTGACTTTC
CDR3: CSVTGQVSGANVLTF

size: -
D: -
J: TRBJ1-6
V: TRBV19
DNA: TGTGCCAGTAGTCCCAAAGCCCAGGGTGGATCACCCCTCCACTTT
CDR3: CASSPKAQGGSPLHF

size: -
D: -
J: TRBJ2-5
V: TRBV5-1
DNA: TGCGCCAGCAGCTTGCGAGGACCAACGCAAGAGACCCAGTACTTC
CDR3: CASSLRGPTQETQYF

size: once
D: TRBD1
J: TRBJ1-4
V: TRBV28
DNA: TGTGCCAGCAGCTCTGCAGGGGGCACTAATGAAAAACTGTTTTTT
CDR3: CASSSAGGTNEKLFF

size: -
D: -
J: TRBJ2-5
V: TRBV24-1
DNA: TGTGCCACCAGTGATACAACCCAGGGGCCGGAGACCCAGTACTTC
CDR3: CATSDTTQGPETQYF

size: -
D: -
J: TRBJ1-4
V: TRBV5-1
DNA: TGCGCCAGCAGCTTCTTGTCCCCAACTAATGAAAAACTGTTTTTT
CDR3: CASSFLSPTNEKLFF

size: -
D: TRBD1
J: TRBJ1-2
V: TRBV6-1
DNA: TGTGCCAGCAGTGATATCCTAGGGTTGTCAACAGGGGACTATGGCTACACCTTC
CDR3: CASSDILGLSTGDYGYTF

size: -
D: TRBD1
J: TRBJ1-2
V: TRBV6-5
DNA: TGTGCCAGCAGGGGGACAGCTTCGCGCTATGGCTACACCTTC
CDR3: CASRGTASRYGYTF

size: -
D: -
J: TRBJ1-6
V: TRBV9
DNA: TGTGCCAGCAGGCCGGGGACCTCCTATAATTCACCCCTCCACTTT
CDR3: CASRPGTSYNSPLHF

size: -
D: -
J: TRBJ2-3
V: TRBV4-1
DNA: TGCGCCAGCAGCTATCTGACACGGCCAGGTGATACGCAGTATTTT
CDR3: CASSYLTRPGDTQYF

size: -
D: TRBD2
J: TRBJ2-5
V: TRBV10-2
DNA: TGCGCCAGCAAAGGACTAGCAGAGACCCAGTACTTC
CDR3: CASKGLAETQYF

size: -
D: -
J: TRBJ1-2
V: TRBV12-5
DNA: TGTGCTAGTGGTGTCTACCATGGCTACACCTTC
CDR3: CASGVYHGYTF

size: -
D: -
J: TRBJ2-2
V: TRBV7-2
DNA: TGTGCCAGCAGCTTAGCTTCCCTCTCGAACACCGGGGAGCTGTTTTTT
CDR3: CASSLASLSNTGELFF

size: -
D: TRBD2
J: TRBJ2-1
V: TRBV7-6
DNA: TGTGCCAGCAGCTTTCGACTAGCGGGGGGCAGTTACAATGAGCAGTTCTTC
CDR3: CASSFRLAGGSYNEQFF

size: -
D: TRBD2
J: TRBJ2-3
V: TRBV11-2
DNA: TGTGCCAGCAGCCAACTAGCGGGGGGCTTCACAGATACGCAGTATTTT
CDR3: CASSQLAGGFTDTQYF

size: -
D: -
J: TRBJ1-2
V: TRBV25-1
DNA: TGTGCCAGCAGTGAAGGGACGGCGGCGCTTAACTATGGCTACACCTTC
CDR3: CASSEGTAALNYGYTF

size: -
D: -
J: TRBJ2-5
V: TRBV11-2
DNA: TGTGCCAGCATCCCTGCGAGCCCGCCTGGAGCCCAGTACTTC
CDR3: CASIPASPPGAQYF

size: -
D: -
J: TRBJ2-2
V: TRBV11-2
DNA: TGTGCCAGCAGAAGCTTAGGCACCGGGGAGCTGTTTTTT
CDR3: CASRSLGTGELFF

size: once
D: -
J: TRBJ1-5
V: TRBV28
DNA: TGTGCCAGCAGTTTAATTCCGGCGGGGGAAGGCAATCAGCCCCAGCATTTT
CDR3: CASSLIPAGEGNQPQHF

size: -
D: -
J: TRBJ2-3
V: TRBV6-5
DNA: TGTGCCAGTAAGGACTCCATTAGCACAGATACGCAGTATTTT
CDR3: CASKDSISTDTQYF

size: -
D: -
J: TRBJ2-3
V: TRBV6-6
DNA: TGTGCCAGCAGTTACTCTAACGGTGACACAGATACGCAGTATTTT
CDR3: CASSYSNGDTDTQYF

size: -
D: TRBD1
J: TRBJ2-7
V: TRBV24-1
DNA: TGTGCCACCAGTGACTCGGTGTCAGGGGGCCTTTACGAGCAGTACTTC
CDR3: CATSDSVSGGLYEQYF

size: few
D: -
J: TRBJ1-1
V: TRBV2
DNA: TGTGCCAGCACTATGAGGGGCACTGAAGCTTTCTTT
CDR3: CASTMRGTEAFF

size: once
D: TRBD1
J: TRBJ1-1
V: TRBV19
DNA: TGTGCCAGTAGTAGGAGCTCCGGGACAGGGGGCTTCACTGAAGCTTTCTTT
CDR3: CASSRSSGTGGFTEAFF

size: -
D: -
J: TRBJ1-6
V: TRBV19
DNA: TGTGCCAGTACTAGCCAGGGGAGTTTAAGTAATTCACCCCTCCACTTT
CDR3: CASTSQGSLSNSPLHF

size: -
D: TRBD1
J: TRBJ2-1
V: TRBV19
DNA: TGTGCCAGTAGTCTAAACAGGGGCAGGGAGCAGTTCTTC
CDR3: CASSLNRGREQFF

size: -
D: -
J: TRBJ1-2
V: TRBV11-1
DNA: TGTGCCAGCAGCTTAAGCCTCGCGCTGAGCTACACCTTC
CDR3: CASSLSLALSYTF

size: -
D: -
J: TRBJ2-1
V: TRBV5-5
DNA: TGTGCCAGCAGCGCTACTACAGGGTATGAGCAGTTCTTC
CDR3: CASSATTGYEQFF

size: -
D: -
J: TRBJ1-4
V: TRBV30
DNA: TGTGCCTGGAGATATGGAGGGTCCGAAAAACTGTTTTTT
CDR3: CAWRYGGSEKLFF

size: -
D: -
J: TRBJ1-4
V: TRBV2
DNA: TGTGCCAGCAGCGATGACAGGAGTAATGAAAAACTGTTTTTT
CDR3: CASSDDRSNEKLFF

size: once
D: -
J: TRBJ1-5
V: TRBV15
DNA: TGTGCCACCAGCAGCCTACTGGGGCGGGAAGAGGGCAATCAGCCCCAGCATTTT
CDR3: CATSSLLGREEGNQPQHF

size: -
D: -
J: TRBJ2-5
V: TRBV7-3
DNA: TGTGCCAGCAGCCGGGACTACCAAGAGACCCAGTACTTC
CDR3: CASSRDYQETQYF

size: -
D: -
J: TRBJ2-5
V: TRBV10-3
DNA: TGTGCCATCAGTGAAGTTGAGGGGGCCCAGTACTTC
CDR3: CAISEVEGAQYF

size: -
D: TRBD2
J: TRBJ2-3
V: TRBV5-1
DNA: TGCGCCAGCAGCCGAGGGTGGGGTAGCGGGGCCCTCACAGATACGCAGTATTTT
CDR3: CASSRGWGSGALTDTQYF

size: -
D: TRBD1
J: TRBJ2-2
V: TRBV4-3
DNA: TGCGCCAGCAGCCAAACCGACAGGGACGCCGGGGAGCTGTTTTTT
CDR3: CASSQTDRDAGELFF

size: -
D: -
J: TRBJ2-6
V: TRBV30
DNA: TGTGCCTGCACCCCAGGCCGGGGAGCTGGGGCCAACGTCCTGACTTTC
CDR3: CACTPGRGAGANVLTF

size: -
D: -
J: TRBJ2-2
V: TRBV4-1
DNA: TGCGCCAGCAGCCTCCGAAGGTCCGGGGAGCTGTTTTTT
CDR3: CASSLRRSGELFF

size: -
D: -
J: TRBJ1-5
V: TRBV6-2/TRBV6-3
DNA: TGTGCCAGCAGCCCCCGGACAGATAGCAATCAGCCCCAGCATTTT
CDR3: CASSPRTDSNQPQHF

size: -
D: -
J: TRBJ1-1
V: TRBV14
DNA: TGTGCCAGCAGCACAACTGGTGAAGCTTTCTTT
CDR3: CASSTTGEAFF

size: -
D: TRBD2
J: TRBJ2-1
V: TRBV30
DNA: TGTGCCTGGAGTGCCTTCGGAACTAGCGCCTCCAATGAGCAGTTCTTC
CDR3: CAWSAFGTSASNEQFF

size: -
D: -
J: TRBJ1-4
V: TRBV18
DNA: TGTGCCAGCTCACTACGACCAGAGGAAAAACTGTTTTTT
CDR3: CASSLRPEEKLFF

size: -
D: -
J: TRBJ1-5
V: TRBV10-2
DNA: TGCGCCAGCAGTGAGTCTCGGGGAAGGGGGTTAGGGGGCAATCAGCCCCAGCATTTT
CDR3: CASSESRGRGLGGNQPQHF

size: -
D: TRBD1
J: TRBJ1-2
V: TRBV28
DNA: TGTGCCAGCAGTTCTTACAGGGGTTATGGCTACACCTTC
CDR3: CASSSYRGYGYTF

size: -
D: -
J: TRBJ2-4
V: TRBV4-1
DNA: TGCGCCAGCAGCCAAGATCCTCTTGGTCTGGCGGCCAAAAACATTCAGTACTTC
CDR3: CASSQDPLGLAAKNIQYF

size: few
D: -
J: TRBJ1-5
V: TRBV24-1
DNA: TGTGCCACCAGTGCTGGGGGATGGGGCAATCAGCCCCAGCATTTT
CDR3: CATSAGGWGNQPQHF

size: -
D: -
J: TRBJ1-4
V: TRBV18
DNA: TGTGCCAGCTCATCGGCACAGGGTGGGTCAGAAAAACTGTTTTTT
CDR3: CASSSAQGGSEKLFF

size: -
D: -
J: TRBJ1-5
V: TRBV6-5
DNA: TGTGCCAGCATTGGCGGGGTCGGGAGCCCCCAGCATTTT
CDR3: CASIGGVGSPQHF

size: -
D: TRBD2
J: TRBJ2-3
V: TRBV5-1
DNA: TGCGCCAGCAGCCCCCGGACTAGCGTCACAGATACGCAGTATTTT
CDR3: CASSPRTSVTDTQYF

size: few
D: TRBD2
J: TRBJ2-2
V: TRBV6-1
DNA: TGTGCCAGCAGTGCTCAGGGCGGGGGGTCTGCCGGGGAGCTGTTTTTT
CDR3: CASSAQGGGSAGELFF

size: few
D: -
J: TRBJ1-1
V: TRBV4-1
DNA: TGCGCCAGCAGCCAAGTACAGGGAAGAACTGAAGCTTTCTTT
CDR3: CASSQVQGRTEAFF

size: large
D: TRBD1
J: TRBJ2-5
V: TRBV5-6
DNA: TGTGCCAGCAGCTTGGGAGGGACAGGGGGCAAGGAGACCCAGTACTTC
CDR3: CASSLGGTGGKETQYF

size: -
D: TRBD1
J: TRBJ1-6
V: TRBV18
DNA: TGTGCCAGCTCACCGGGACAGTCTAATTCACCCCTCCACTTT
CDR3: CASSPGQSNSPLHF

size: -
D: -
J: TRBJ2-1
V: TRBV24-1
DNA: TGTGCCACCAGTGATGCACGGGGAGGGGGCTACAATGAGCAGTTCTTC
CDR3: CATSDARGGGYNEQFF